The 28 T cell receptor beta chains below were found in one sample sequenced in a study of shared clonotypes between healthy human individuals. The protocol was immunoSEQ multiplex PCR, while the TCRdb copy is restricted to in-frame clones and leaves out a portion. This table has 2 million to 3 million clones, 93% appearing once. Specimen: naive CD4+ T cells from PBMCs. The sample's subset: CD45RA+ positively selected. The receptors stem from a man younger than 30 in good health. Some clones in this sample may be carry-over from other donors' samples.

This clone was observed a few times. CDR3 in DNA: TGTGCTAGTGGTTTGGTACTCGGGGTAAGATCGGACTATGGCTACACCTTC. Translated: CASGLVLGVRSDYGYTF. V and J are TRBV12-5 and TRBJ1-2; D unclear. Germline CDR1 and CDR2: LGHNT and FRNRAP. CDR3 length: 17 residues. V lost 0 bases and J lost 3, with 17 bases in between.

This clone has just a few counts. J is TRBJ1-2 and V is TRBV19, with D unresolved. The CDR3 contains 12 residues. Trimming stripped 4 bases from V and 1 base from J, with 4 bases between. Germline V CDR1 and CDR2: LNHDA, SQIVND (reference sequence). The CDR3 loop reads CASSNFNYGYTF. Written as DNA, the CDR3 is TGTGCCAGTAGTAACTTTAACTATGGCTACACCTTC.

This clone was picked up one time. A single base separates this from a much larger clone, so it may be a read error. This chain uses TRBV7-3 with TRBJ2-3; no clear D. The V and J ends lost 5 bases and 2 bases respectively, with 2 bases between them. CDR3 length: 11 amino acids. CDR1 is SGHTA, CDR2 FQGTGA, per germline. The CDR3 DNA follows: TGTGCCAGCAGCCCCACAGATACGCAGTATTTT. It translates to CASSPTDTQYF.

This clone was seen just once. The chain carries TRBV2 and TRBJ2-3, with TRBD2 matching 14 bases. The CDR3 extends over 16 amino acids. The J segment lost 9 bases and the V segment lost 5 bases, leaving 10 bases of the junction unmatched. The V gene's germline CDR1 is SNHLY and CDR2 FYNNEI. The CDR3 region is CASSNPGLAGVGTQYF. CDR3 nucleotide sequence: TGTGCCAGCAGTAACCCGGGACTAGCGGGAGTTGGGACGCAGTATTTT.

This chain links TRBV2 with TRBJ2-7; 13 nucleotides line up with TRBD2. CDR1 SNHLY and CDR2 FYNNEI come from the germline V gene. The CDR3 consists of 14 residues. After removal of 8 bases from V and 9 bases from J, the junction contained 10 bases not matched to a gene. Written as DNA, the CDR3 is TGTGCCAGCCTGGGACTAGCGGGATGGGGGGGGCAGTACTTC. This encodes CASLGLAGWGGQYF. The full variable domain, rest sourced from reference TRBV2 and TRBJ2-7, is EPEVTQTPSHQVTQMGQEVILRCVPISNHLYFYWYRQILGQKVEFLVSFYNNEISEKSEIFDDQFSVERPDGSNFTLKIRSTKLEDSAMYFCASLGLAGWGGQYFGPGTRLTVT.

This clone was observed a few times. V usage is TRBV30 and J usage is TRBJ1-1; D remains ambiguous. Germline-derived CDR1 and CDR2 are GTSNPN and SVGIG (reference sequence). The length of the CDR3 is 12 residues. Deletions cut 3 bases from V and 6 bases from J, with 11 bases between. CDR3 nucleotide sequence: TGTGCCTGGAGACCCTCTCGGCCTGAAGCTTTCTTT. Translating it yields CAWRPSRPEAFF.

This clone was picked up one time. The chain links TRBV7-9 to TRBJ2-3, with D tentatively TRBD2 (6 bases). The CDR3 length is 16 residues. Trimming stripped 4 bases from V and 0 bases from J, with 14 bases between. Germline V gene lookup returns CDR1 SEHNR and CDR2 FQNEAQ (reference sequence). In DNA form, the CDR3 reads TGTGCCAGCAGCTCGATAGCGGTATCTAGCACAGATACGCAGTATTTT. Its translation: CASSSIAVSSTDTQYF.

The chain recombines TRBV11-3 with TRBJ1-1, with D possibly TRBD1 on 5 matching bases. Germline-derived CDR1 and CDR2 are SGHNT and YENEEA. The CDR3 is 15 amino acids. Deletions cut 4 bases from V and 1 base from J, with 13 bases between. CDR3 sequence reads: CASSSSFGGNTEAFF. CDR3 nucleotide sequence: TGTGCCAGCAGCTCGTCCTTCGGGGGGAACACTGAAGCTTTCTTT.

This rearrangement joins TRBV6-6 to TRBJ1-3; D perhaps matches TRBD1 (6 bases). Germline CDR1 and CDR2: MNHNY and SVGAGI (reference sequence). Trimming cost V 2 bases and J 0 bases, with 11 bases left between them. This CDR3 is built from 16 residues. CDR3 in DNA: TGTGCCAGCAGTTACCTCGGACAGAGCTCTGGAAACACCATATATTTT. Translated, it gives CASSYLGQSSGNTIYF.

This chain connects TRBV7-2 to TRBJ2-2; weak D call: TRBD2 (5 bases). The CDR3 covers 15 residues. V lost 10 bases and J lost 6, with 21 bases in between. Germline V gene lookup returns CDR1 SGHTA and CDR2 FQGNSA. CDR3: CATGRSLVIAGELFF. The CDR3 region has the DNA TGTGCCACCGGACGATCACTAGTTATCGCCGGGGAGCTGTTTTTT.

This clone was observed a few times. The chain couples TRBV2 to TRBJ1-5, with D tentatively TRBD1 (6 bases). The germline V gene has CDR1 SNHLY and CDR2 FYNNEI. Trimming removed 6 bases from V and 2 bases from J, with 11 bases in between. This CDR3 spans 14 amino acids. CDR3 residues: CASSWGAGNQPQHF. For the CDR3, the DNA is TGTGCCAGCAGCTGGGGGGCGGGCAATCAGCCCCAGCATTTT.

This clone has just one count. This sequence joins TRBV27 and TRBJ2-2; 8 bases are a match to TRBD2. V shed 0 bases, J shed 5 bases, and the junction held 8 bases outside the gene matches. This CDR3 spans 17 amino acids. The germline gives CDR1 MNHEY, CDR2 SMNVEV (reference sequence). The CDR3 DNA sequence: TGTGCCAGCAGTTTATCGGGGGTAGCGGGATGGACCGGGGAGCTGTTTTTT. It encodes CASSLSGVAGWTGELFF.

This chain links TRBV5-4 with TRBJ2-5; 12 bases line up with TRBD1. This CDR3 is 15 amino acids long. V lost 4 bases and J lost 4; bases outside the gene matches: 5. CDR1 SGHNT and CDR2 YYREEE come from the germline V gene (reference sequence). CDR3 sequence (DNA): TGTGCCAGCAGCCCCGGGACAGGGGGCGGAGAGACCCAGTACTTC. Translating gives CASSPGTGGGETQYF.

The CDR3 sequence is CASGTVMEKLFF. The CDR3 region has the DNA TGTGCCAGCGGGACAGTTATGGAAAAACTGTTTTTT. The chain has TRBV7-9 and TRBJ1-4; 7 nucleotides line up with TRBD1. J was trimmed by 8 bases and V by 8 bases; bases with no gene match: 5. The CDR3 loop spans 12 amino acids. Germline lookup yields CDR1 SEHNR and CDR2 FQNEAQ (reference sequence).

The genes are TRBV28 and TRBJ2-1; the D gene is possibly TRBD2 (6 bases). The germline gives CDR1 MDHEN, CDR2 SYDVKM. This CDR3 spans 12 amino acids. V lost 2 bases and J lost 13, with 12 bases in between. CDR3 region: CASSLQWEAQFF. CDR3 nucleotides: TGTGCCAGCAGTTTACAGTGGGAGGCACAGTTCTTC. Full variable domain (missing parts from reference TRBV28 and TRBJ2-1): DVKVTQSSRYLVKRTGEKVFLECVQDMDHENMFWYRQDPGLGLRLIYFSYDVKMKEKGDIPEGYSVSREKKERFSLILESASTNQTSMYLCASSLQWEAQFFGPGTRLTVL.

The V gene is TRBV6-1, the J gene TRBJ1-5; the D is unclear. Trimming shortened V by 3 bases and J by 4 bases, and 7 bases separated the two germline ends. Germline assignment: CDR1 MNHNS and CDR2 SASEGT. This CDR3 has 13 amino acids. The CDR3 is CASSETINQPQHF. The CDR3 region has the DNA TGTGCCAGCAGTGAGACTATAAATCAGCCCCAGCATTTT.

The chain carries TRBV7-3 and TRBJ2-7, with a tentative D call TRBD2 (6 bases). V dropped 5 bases and J dropped 3 bases, with 14 bases sitting between them. The CDR3 spans 14 residues. Per germline, CDR1 SGHTA and CDR2 FQGTGA. The CDR3 sequence is CASSAGSGIYEQYF. CDR3 bases: TGTGCCAGCAGCGCGGGATCGGGAATCTACGAGCAGTACTTC.

With regard to this clone: This same CDR3 is encoded by further DNA sequences in the sample. The rearrangement uses TRBV5-1 and TRBJ2-1; no reliable D call. The CDR3 has 13 amino acids. Germline loops: CDR1 SGHRS, CDR2 YFSETQ. Trimming stripped 1 base from V and 3 bases from J, with 5 bases between. The DNA of the CDR3 is TGCGCCAGCAGCTTGTCTGGCTACAATGAGCAGTTCTTC. Its protein is CASSLSGYNEQFF.

V usage is TRBV7-9 and J usage is TRBJ2-1, with D possibly TRBD1 on 6 matching bases. The ends were cut back, 7 bases at V and 2 bases at J, with 18 bases in the middle. There are 16 residues in the CDR3. Germline CDR1 and CDR2: SEHNR and FQNEAQ (reference sequence). CDR3 amino acids: CASTPALRGAYNEQFF. CDR3 DNA sequence: TGTGCCAGCACCCCAGCCCTCAGGGGCGCCTACAATGAGCAGTTCTTC.

The chain combines TRBV27 with TRBJ2-7; D gene ambiguous. This CDR3 contains 11 residues. Trimming took 6 bases from V and 6 from J, leaving 9 bases between them. Looked up from germline, CDR1 is MNHEY and CDR2 is SMNVEV (reference sequence). In DNA, the CDR3 is TGTGCCAGCAGGCGGATCGGCGAGCAGTACTTC. Amino acid sequence: CASRRIGEQYF.

The rearrangement uses TRBV15 and TRBJ1-5, with a possible D match to TRBD1 (5 bases). V dropped 0 bases and J dropped 7 bases, with 16 bases sitting between them. Per the germline V gene, CDR1 is LNHNV and CDR2 is YYDKDF (reference sequence). The length of the CDR3 is 16 residues. The CDR3 nucleotides read TGTGCCACCAGCAGAGATGGGACTGCGGGCTTACAGCCCCAGCATTTT. As protein: CATSRDGTAGLQPQHF.

V is TRBV5-8 and J is TRBJ2-4, with D unresolved. Germline loops: CDR1 SGHTS, CDR2 YDEGEE. The CDR3 is 15 residues long. With 5 bases removed from V and 0 bases from J, the gap between germline ends came to 12 bases. CDR3 DNA sequence: TGTGCCAGCAGGGCGTGGCGTTTAGCCAAAAACATTCAGTACTTC. Protein product: CASRAWRLAKNIQYF.

This clone was seen a single time. The rearrangement uses TRBV27 and TRBJ2-7; perhaps TRBD1 as D (5 bases). This CDR3 has 15 residues. V dropped 7 bases and J dropped 1 base, with 17 bases sitting between them. Germline CDR1 is MNHEY and CDR2 is SMNVEV (reference sequence). The CDR3 nucleotides read TGTGCCAGCACTACACCGCAGGGTTTTTCCTACGAGCAGTACTTC. Protein product: CASTTPQGFSYEQYF.

V and J are TRBV6-5 and TRBJ1-1; D uncertain. Trimming stripped 5 bases from V and 1 base from J, with 14 bases between. CDR3 length: 15 amino acids. CDR1 is MNHEY and CDR2 is SVGAGI in the germline V gene. DNA of the CDR3: TGTGCCAGCAGTCTTAGGGCGGGAAAGAACACTGAAGCTTTCTTT. Its protein is CASSLRAGKNTEAFF.

The J gene is TRBJ2-7, the V gene TRBV7-2, with 7 nucleotides matching TRBD2. Germline values: CDR1 SGHTA, CDR2 FQGNSA. Losses at the gene ends were 1 base for V and 5 bases for J; bases not matched to a gene: 5. The CDR3 extends over 14 amino acids. CDR3: CASSLGAGVDEQYF. The CDR3 coding sequence is TGTGCCAGCAGCTTAGGGGCGGGAGTAGACGAGCAGTACTTC.

CDR3 sequence (DNA): TGCGCCAGCAGCCAAGGGACAGGCGCGGTCAGTCTCTATGGCTACACCTTC. It is translated as CASSQGTGAVSLYGYTF. This sequence joins TRBV4-1 and TRBJ1-2; 7 nucleotides match TRBD1. The junction had 12 bases not matched to a gene; V was cut back by 1 base and J by 4 bases. The CDR3 runs to 17 residues. The germline V gene encodes CDR1 MGHRA and CDR2 YSYEKL.

To note about this clone: This sample also contains other DNA sequences that code for the same CDR3. The CDR3 is CSVRTVNTEAFF. The CDR3 DNA is TGCAGCGTCCGGACGGTGAACACTGAAGCTTTCTTT. This rearrangement joins TRBV29-1 to TRBJ1-1; D unclear. In germline, CDR1 is SQVTM, CDR2 ANQGSEA. The CDR3 totals 12 residues. Trimming removed 6 bases at V and 0 bases at J, with 8 bases between.

The chain uses TRBV27 and TRBJ2-1; 7 nucleotides align to TRBD2. Looked up from germline, CDR1 is MNHEY and CDR2 is SMNVEV (reference sequence). V dropped 2 bases and J dropped 10; count of bases not matched to a gene: 11. The CDR3 is 15 residues long. The CDR3 nucleotides are TGTGCCAGCAGTTTAGGTGCGGGAGTGTTATGGGAGCAGTTCTTC. This translates into CASSLGAGVLWEQFF.